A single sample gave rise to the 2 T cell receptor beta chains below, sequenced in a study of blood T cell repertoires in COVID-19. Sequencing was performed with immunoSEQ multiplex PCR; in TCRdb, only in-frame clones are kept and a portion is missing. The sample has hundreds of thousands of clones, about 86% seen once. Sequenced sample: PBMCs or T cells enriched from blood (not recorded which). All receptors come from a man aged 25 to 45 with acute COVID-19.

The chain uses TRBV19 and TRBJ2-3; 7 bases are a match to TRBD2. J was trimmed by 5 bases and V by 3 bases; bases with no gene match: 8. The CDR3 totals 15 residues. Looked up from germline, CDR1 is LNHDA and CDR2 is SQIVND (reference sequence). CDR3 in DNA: TGTGCCAGTAGTATTGGGAGGGCCTCCGTAGATACGCAGTATTTT. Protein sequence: CASSIGRASVDTQYF.

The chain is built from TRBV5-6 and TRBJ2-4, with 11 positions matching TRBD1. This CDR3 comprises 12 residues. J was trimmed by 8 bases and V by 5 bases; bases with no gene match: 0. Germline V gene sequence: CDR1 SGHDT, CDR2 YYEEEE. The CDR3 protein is CASRGQGDIQYF. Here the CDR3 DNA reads TGTGCCAGCAGGGGACAGGGGGACATTCAGTACTTC.